The 27 T cell receptor beta chains listed next were all sequenced from one sample in a study of CD8+CD57+ T cells in acquired aplastic anemia. Genomic DNA served as template for TCR beta VDJ and CDR3 profiling. TCRdb re-called the reads through MiXCR, storing one row per CDR3 protein. The sample contains under 150,000 distinct CDR3 sequences, around two fifths of which appear only once. Material for sequencing was sorted CD4+, CD8+, or CD8+CD57+ T cells (not recorded which) from PBMCs. The source is a human donor in good health, serving as a control.

The genes are TRBV10-3 and TRBJ1-1; D is uncertain. Trimming removed 0 bases from V and 1 base from J, with 15 bases in between. There are 17 residues in the CDR3. Germline V CDR1 and CDR2: ENHRY, SYGVKD. CDR3 sequence: CAISESSLGQPNTEAFF. The CDR3 region has the DNA TGTGCCATCAGTGAGTCGAGTTTGGGTCAGCCGAACACTGAAGCTTTCTTT.

This clonotype appeared many times. The CDR3 nucleotides are TGTGCCAGCAGTTACCCCGGGACAGGGGGCGCCAGGACCCAGTACTTC. This codes for CASSYPGTGGARTQYF. The chain combines TRBV6-5 with TRBJ2-5; the match to TRBD1 covers 12 bases. The V and J ends lost 2 bases and 7 bases, in that order; junction bases with no gene match: 8. The CDR3 is made up of 16 amino acids. CDR1 MNHEY and CDR2 SVGAGI come from the germline V gene.

This clonotype came up many times. The CDR3 nucleotides read TGTGCCAGCAGCACAGGGGCTGGAAACACCATATATTTT. Translating it yields CASSTGAGNTIYF. V usage is TRBV12-3 or TRBV12-4 and J usage is TRBJ1-3; 7 bases line up with TRBD1. The V and J ends lost 6 bases and 2 bases, in that order; junction bases with no gene match: 1. The CDR3 is 13 amino acids.

This clonotype has ten or more counts. The chain recombines TRBV19 with TRBJ2-2; D gene ambiguous. This CDR3 spans 16 amino acids. Looked up from germline, CDR1 is LNHDA and CDR2 is SQIVND (reference sequence). V was trimmed by 6 bases and J by 1 base, leaving 15 bases between them. The CDR3 nucleotides read TGTGCCAGTAGGCCCCCTGGCCCGGGGAACACCGGGGAGCTGTTTTTT. It is translated as CASRPPGPGNTGELFF.

This chain joins TRBV9 and TRBJ1-1; D uncertain. Trimming took 7 bases from V and 3 from J, leaving 25 bases between them. Per germline, CDR1 SGDLS and CDR2 YYNGEE. The CDR3 consists of 17 residues. CDR3 sequence (DNA): TGTGCCAGCGCCGTGAGCTACTTACAATGTGGCGACACTGAAGCTTTCTTT. Protein: CASAVSYLQCGDTEAFF.

This clonotype has a count of ten or more. In DNA form, the CDR3 reads TGTGCCAGCAGCCCCGTTTTACGGACAGGGATCACAGATACGCAGTATTTT. Protein: CASSPVLRTGITDTQYF. The V call is TRBV7-2, the J call TRBJ2-3; 8 bases align to TRBD1. The CDR3 contains 17 residues. The V segment lost 5 bases and the J segment 2 bases; nucleotides outside the gene matches: 12. Germline V gene lookup returns CDR1 SGHTA and CDR2 FQGNSA.

CDR3 sequence reads: CATSREAHKAFF. The CDR3 DNA reads TGTGCCACCAGCAGAGAGGCCCACAAAGCTTTCTTT. The rearrangement uses TRBV15 and TRBJ1-1, with D uncertain. V was pared by 0 bases and J by 9 bases, with 8 bases between. Germline V gives CDR1 LNHNV, CDR2 YYDKDF (reference sequence). The CDR3 runs to 12 residues.

This clonotype was seen repeatedly, ten times or more. The V call is TRBV20-1, the J call TRBJ1-1, with 8 bases fitting TRBD1. Germline V gene sequence: CDR1 DFQATT, CDR2 SNEGSKA (reference sequence). The CDR3 consists of 14 residues. Trimming at V came to 1 base and at J to 0 bases, leaving 1 base not matched to a gene. The CDR3 DNA reads TGCAGTGCTAGAGTGGGACAGGTGAACACTGAAGCTTTCTTT. Translated, it gives CSARVGQVNTEAFF.

This clonotype was recorded at least ten times. The genes are TRBV7-2 and TRBJ1-2, with 8 bases lining up with TRBD1. The V gene end was trimmed by 5 bases and the J gene end by 1 base; junction bases not matched to a gene: 6. This CDR3 comprises 15 residues. Germline assignment: CDR1 SGHTA and CDR2 FQGNSA. The CDR3 sequence: CASSTRQGSNYGYTF. The CDR3 nucleotides read TGTGCCAGCAGCACCCGACAGGGGAGTAACTATGGCTACACCTTC.

The chain carries TRBV30 and TRBJ2-5, with 16 bases fitting TRBD2. CDR3 size: 18 residues. V trimming: 3 bases; J trimming: 7 bases; junction bases outside the gene matches: 14. The germline gives CDR1 GTSNPN, CDR2 SVGIG (reference sequence). This CDR3 reads CAWRQTGTSGGAFGTQYF. DNA for the CDR3: TGTGCCTGGAGGCAAACCGGGACTAGCGGGGGGGCCTTTGGGACCCAGTACTTC.

The table lists this clonotype with many counts. This chain connects TRBV11-2 to TRBJ2-7; 11 bases agree with TRBD2. The CDR3 has 14 amino acids. Per the germline V gene, CDR1 is SGHAT and CDR2 is FQNNGV. Germline trimming cut 5 bases from V and 5 bases from J; bases unmatched to any gene: 5. The CDR3: CASSRSGRANEQYF. Written as DNA, the CDR3 is TGTGCCAGCAGCCGTAGCGGGAGGGCCAACGAGCAGTACTTC.

This clonotype was picked up many times. J is TRBJ2-7 and V is TRBV20-1; 9 nucleotides line up with TRBD2. CDR3 length: 12 amino acids. Per germline, CDR1 DFQATT and CDR2 SNEGSKA (reference sequence). J was trimmed by 0 bases and V by 7 bases; bases with no gene match: 1. The CDR3 sequence: CSGAGGSYEQYF. CDR3 bases: TGCAGTGGAGCGGGGGGCTCCTACGAGCAGTACTTC.

J is TRBJ1-5 and V is TRBV6-7; no reliable D call. TRBV6-7 is reported as an ORF; its role is uncertain. Trimming stripped 2 bases from V and 9 bases from J, with 17 bases between. CDR3 length: 15 residues. Here the CDR3 reads CASSYPGGGRVPQHF. The CDR3 DNA reads TGTGCCAGCAGTTACCCGGGTGGAGGGCGGGTGCCCCAGCATTTT.

This clonotype appeared many times. The chain uses TRBV6-1 and TRBJ1-1; maybe TRBD1 (6 bases). V was cut by 5 bases and J by 1 base, with 8 bases left in between. This CDR3 is 13 amino acids long. Looked up from germline, CDR1 is MNHNS and CDR2 is SASEGT. In nucleotides, the CDR3 is TGTGCCAGCAGTCAGGACAGGAACACTGAAGCTTTCTTT. Encoded protein: CASSQDRNTEAFF.

Comments on this clonotype: A junction boundary mismatches the germline segment, possibly from a read error. The V gene is TRBV19, the J gene TRBJ1-5; TRBD1 might be the D (5 bases). CDR3 size: 18 residues. Germline V gene lookup returns CDR1 LNHDA and CDR2 SQIVND (reference sequence). The CDR3 DNA is TGTGCCAGTGGTATGAACGGGCAGGGCATCCTAAGCAATCAGCCCCAGCATTTT. Translation gives CASGMNGQGILSNQPQHF.

This clonotype was seen many times. The rearrangement uses TRBV29-1 and TRBJ2-5; tentatively, D is TRBD2 (6 bases). The CDR3 extends over 12 amino acids. In germline, CDR1 is SQVTM, CDR2 ANQGSEA. The germline V and J ends were trimmed by 4 bases and 4 bases, with 10 bases remaining between them. CDR3 DNA: TGCAGCGTTGGGGAGGTGAGAGAGACCCAGTACTTC. It codes for CSVGEVRETQYF.

This sequence joins TRBV24-1 and TRBJ2-2; TRBD1 is a possible D gene (5 bases). V was shortened by 7 bases and J by 0 bases, with 8 bases between the two germline ends. CDR1 is KGHDR and CDR2 is SFDVKD in the germline V gene. The CDR3 sequence is 14 residues long. Written as DNA, the CDR3 is TGTGCCACCAGGGACACCCCGAACACCGGGGAGCTGTTTTTT. This gives the protein CATRDTPNTGELFF.

This clonotype came up many times. CDR3 sequence reads: CASSPKGYGYTF. CDR3 nucleotide sequence: TGTGCCAGTAGTCCCAAAGGCTATGGCTACACCTTC. The chain links TRBV19 to TRBJ1-2; D remains unclear. Germline V gene sequence: CDR1 LNHDA, CDR2 SQIVND (reference sequence). V was shortened by 5 bases and J by 4 bases, with 8 bases between the two germline ends. The CDR3 runs to 12 residues.

This clonotype has a count of ten or more. This chain uses TRBV20-1 with TRBJ2-1; a weak D match, TRBD2 (6 bases). The germline CDR1 and CDR2 sequences are DFQATT and SNEGSKA (reference sequence). Trimming pared 0 bases from V and 8 bases from J, leaving 20 bases between. This CDR3 contains 16 residues. CDR3 in DNA: TGCAGTGCTAGAGATAGTGGAGGCGCGGGAAGGCATGAGCAGTTCTTC. It is translated as CSARDSGGAGRHEQFF.

This clonotype appeared a few times. At one end, the junction sequence differs from germline, possibly due to a read error. The J gene is TRBJ2-7, the V gene TRBV5-1, with 8 bases that match TRBD1. Germline V gene lookup returns CDR1 SGHRS and CDR2 YFSETQ. The CDR3 covers 16 residues. CDR3 bases: TGCGCTAGCAGCTTGCGGTTGGCCAGGGGGCTAGACGTGCAGTACTTC. Translated: CASSLRLARGLDVQYF.

As to this clonotype: Since a much larger clone is just one base distant, this may be a read error. The chain combines TRBV6-1 with TRBJ2-1, with D possibly called TRBD1 or TRBD2 (5 bases each). Germline loops: CDR1 MNHNS, CDR2 SASEGT. The V gene lost 6 bases and the J gene lost 7 bases, with 22 bases spanning the gap. This CDR3 is built from 16 residues. The CDR3, as DNA: TGTGCCAGCAGCAGCCCGGGGCAGGGTACGGAGAATGAGCAGTTCTTC. Amino acid sequence: CASSSPGQGTENEQFF.

A remark on this clonotype: Likely a read error: the CDR3 ends without its conserved phenylalanine or tryptophan. The chain links TRBV12-3 or TRBV12-4 to TRBJ1-5; D gene ambiguous. The CDR3 totals 14 residues. CDR3 region: CTSRRGPRNQPQHL. CDR3 nucleotides: TGTACCAGCAGGCGTGGGCCCCGCAATCAGCCCCAGCATTTG.

There are a few counts of this clonotype. The gene calls are TRBV6-5 and TRBJ1-5; no reliable D call. Trimming stripped 3 bases from V and 0 bases from J, with 6 bases between. Germline V CDR1 and CDR2: MNHEY, SVGAGI. CDR3 length: 14 amino acids. The CDR3 spells CASSYLDSNQPQHF. CDR3 DNA: TGTGCCAGCAGTTATCTCGATAGCAATCAGCCCCAGCATTTT.

This clonotype was counted between two and nine times. The CDR3 DNA sequence: TGTGCCAGCAGCTTGGGCAGAGTCCGAGCGGGGGGCAATCAGCCCCAGCATTTT. It specifies CASSLGRVRAGGNQPQHF. The chain couples TRBV5-6 to TRBJ1-5, with D possibly being TRBD1 (5 bases). The CDR3 length is 18 residues. The germline gives CDR1 SGHDT, CDR2 YYEEEE. The ends were cut back, 0 bases at V and 2 bases at J, with 18 bases in the middle. Variable domain in full (rest from reference TRBV5-6 and TRBJ1-5): DAGVTQSPTHLIKTRGQQVTLRCSPKSGHDTVSWYQQALGQGPQFIFQYYEEEERQRGNFPDRFSGHQFPNYSSELNVNALLLGDSALYLCASSLGRVRAGGNQPQHFGDGTRLSIL.

The chain recombines TRBV7-9 with TRBJ1-1; TRBD1 is a possible D gene (6 bases). CDR1 and CDR2 from the germline V gene are SEHNR and FQNEAQ (reference sequence). This CDR3 is 13 amino acids long. Trimming left V 4 bases short and J 7 bases short, with 13 bases between. The CDR3 region is CASSSTGANEAFF. The CDR3 coding sequence is TGTGCCAGCAGCTCGACAGGTGCGAATGAAGCTTTCTTT. Supplemented by reference TRBV7-9 and TRBJ1-1, the full variable domain reads DTGVSQNPRHKITKRGQNVTFRCDPISEHNRLYWYRQTLGQGPEFLTYFQNEAQLEKSRLLSDRFSAERPKGSFSTLEIQRTEQGDSAMYLCASSSTGANEAFFGQGTRLTVV.

Comments on this clonotype: A much larger clone differs by one base, so this may be a read error. J is TRBJ1-1 and V is TRBV6-4; D remains ambiguous. CDR1 and CDR2 (germline): MRHNA, SNTAGT. There are 14 residues in the CDR3. This chain's CDR3 is CAGRNTLKNTEAFF. The CDR3 DNA reads TGTGCCGGCAGAAACACTCTTAAGAACACTGAAGCTTTCTTT.

This clonotype was counted ten times or more. The CDR3 loop reads CASSMGTSGREQFF. CDR3 sequence (DNA): TGTGCCAGTAGTATGGGGACATCAGGGCGGGAGCAGTTCTTC. The V call is TRBV19, the J call TRBJ2-1; D may be TRBD1 (6 bases). The CDR3 extends over 14 amino acids. Germline CDR1 LNHDA, CDR2 SQIVND (reference sequence). V dropped 3 bases and J dropped 10 bases, with 16 bases sitting between them.